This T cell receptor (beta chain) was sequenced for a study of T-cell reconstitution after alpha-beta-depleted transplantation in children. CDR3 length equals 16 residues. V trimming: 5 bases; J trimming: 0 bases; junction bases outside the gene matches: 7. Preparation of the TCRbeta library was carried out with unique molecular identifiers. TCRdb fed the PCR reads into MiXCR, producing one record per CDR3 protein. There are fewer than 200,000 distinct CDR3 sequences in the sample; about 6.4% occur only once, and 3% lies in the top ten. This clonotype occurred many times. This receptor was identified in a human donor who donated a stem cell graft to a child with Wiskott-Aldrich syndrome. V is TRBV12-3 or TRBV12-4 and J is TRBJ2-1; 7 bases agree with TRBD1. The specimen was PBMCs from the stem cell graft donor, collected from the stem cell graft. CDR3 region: CASSLQGLPSYNEQFF. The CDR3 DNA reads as TGTGCCAGCAGTCTACAGGGGCTCCCCTCCTACAATGAGCAGTTCTTC.